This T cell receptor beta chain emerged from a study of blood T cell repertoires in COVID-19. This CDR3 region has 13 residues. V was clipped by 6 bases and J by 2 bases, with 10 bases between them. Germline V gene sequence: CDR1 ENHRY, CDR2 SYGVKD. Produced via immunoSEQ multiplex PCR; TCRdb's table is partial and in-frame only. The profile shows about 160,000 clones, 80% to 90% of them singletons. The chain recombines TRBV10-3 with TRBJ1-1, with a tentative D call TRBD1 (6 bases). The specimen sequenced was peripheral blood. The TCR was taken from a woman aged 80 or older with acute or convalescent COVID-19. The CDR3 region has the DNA TGTGCCATCAGGAGGGGGATTAACACTGAAGCTTTCTTT. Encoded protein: CAIRRGINTEAFF.